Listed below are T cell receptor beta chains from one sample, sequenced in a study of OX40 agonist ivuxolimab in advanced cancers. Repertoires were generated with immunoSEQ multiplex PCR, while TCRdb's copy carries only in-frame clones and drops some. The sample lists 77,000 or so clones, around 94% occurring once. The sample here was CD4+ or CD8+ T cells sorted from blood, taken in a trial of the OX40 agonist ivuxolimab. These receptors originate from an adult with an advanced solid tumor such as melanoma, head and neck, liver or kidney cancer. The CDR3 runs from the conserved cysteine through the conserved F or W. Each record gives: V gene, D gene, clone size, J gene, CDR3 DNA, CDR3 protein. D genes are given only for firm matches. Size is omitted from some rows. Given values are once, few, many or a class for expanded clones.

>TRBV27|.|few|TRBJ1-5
TGTGCCAGCAGTTTATCAGCTAGCAATCAGCCCCAGCATTTT
CASSLSASNQPQHF
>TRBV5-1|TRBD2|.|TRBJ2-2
TGCGCCAGCACTTCGGTGGAACTAGCGGGAACCGGGGAGCTGTTTTTT
CASTSVELAGTGELFF
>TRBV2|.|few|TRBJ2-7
TGTGCCAGCAGCCCAGGTTACGAGCAGTACTTC
CASSPGYEQYF
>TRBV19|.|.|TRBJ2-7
TGTGCCAGTAGTATAGTCTCGGTGGGCGAGCAGTACTTC
CASSIVSVGEQYF
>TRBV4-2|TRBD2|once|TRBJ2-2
TGTGCCAGCAGCCCTGGGGCTAGCGGGATTCCCTTAGGCGGGGAGCTGTTTTTT
CASSPGASGIPLGGELFF
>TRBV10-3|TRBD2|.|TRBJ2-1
TGTGCCATCTCCCCGGGGGGGACAGAGCAGTTCTTC
CAISPGGTEQFF
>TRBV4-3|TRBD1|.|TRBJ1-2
TGCGCCAGCAGCCACCGACAGGGTAACTATGGCTACACCTTC
CASSHRQGNYGYTF
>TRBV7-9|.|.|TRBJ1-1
TGTGCCAGCAGCTTTGGACAGACTGAAGCTTTCTTT
CASSFGQTEAFF
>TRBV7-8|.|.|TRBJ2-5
TGTGCCAGCAGCTTAGGGGCCCGACTCCAAGAGACCCAGTACTTC
CASSLGARLQETQYF
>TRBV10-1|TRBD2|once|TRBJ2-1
TGCGCCAGCAGTGAACCAGCGGGGGCCGAGCAGTTCTTC
CASSEPAGAEQFF
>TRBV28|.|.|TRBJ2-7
TGTGCCAGCAGTTTATTAGGGGGGGCCTACGAGCAGTACTTC
CASSLLGGAYEQYF
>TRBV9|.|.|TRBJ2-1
TGTGCCAGCAGCTCGGGACAATTGTACAATGAGCAGTTCTTC
CASSSGQLYNEQFF
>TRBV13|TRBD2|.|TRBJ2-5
TGTGCCAGCAGCTCGGACTACGCGGGAGAAGAGACCCAGTACTTC
CASSSDYAGEETQYF
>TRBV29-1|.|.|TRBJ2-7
TGCAGCGTTGAAGATCGTATCCACGAGCAGTACTTC
CSVEDRIHEQYF
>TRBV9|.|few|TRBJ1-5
TGTGCCAGCAGCTTGGGACCGGGGAATAGGCCCCAGCATTTT
CASSLGPGNRPQHF
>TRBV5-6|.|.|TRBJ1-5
TGTGCCAGCAGCCTAGACAGCTCAAATCAGCCCCAGCATTTT
CASSLDSSNQPQHF
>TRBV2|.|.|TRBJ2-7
TGTGCCAGCAGTGGGACAGCTACATACGAGCAGTACTTC
CASSGTATYEQYF
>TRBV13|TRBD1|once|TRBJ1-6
TGTGCCAGCAGCCCCAGGACAGGGGCCAGGAATTCACCCCTCCACTTT
CASSPRTGARNSPLHF
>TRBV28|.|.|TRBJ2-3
TGTGCCAGCAGTTTACCGGGCCCATACAGAGGATCAGATACGCAGTATTTT
CASSLPGPYRGSDTQYF
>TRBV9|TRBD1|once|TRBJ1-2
TGTGCCAGCAGCGTAGATCTAGGAGGACAGGGATCCTATGGCTACACCTTC
CASSVDLGGQGSYGYTF
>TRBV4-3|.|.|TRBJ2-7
TGCGCCAGCAGCCAAGAAGGAGGGCAGGGCCGCGGTGTCGAGCAGTACTTC
CASSQEGGQGRGVEQYF
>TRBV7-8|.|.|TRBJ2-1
TGTGCCAGCAGCTTATCCCGAAGCTACTACTACAATGAGCAGTTCTTC
CASSLSRSYYYNEQFF
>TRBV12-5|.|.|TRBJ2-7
TGTGCTAGTGGTTTCGGAATACAGGGACGACTTTCCTACGAGCAGTACTTC
CASGFGIQGRLSYEQYF
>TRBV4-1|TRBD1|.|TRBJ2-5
TGCGCCAGCAGCCTTCACAGGGGGGAAGAGACCCAGTACTTC
CASSLHRGEETQYF
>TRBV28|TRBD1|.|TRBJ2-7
TGTGCCAGCAGCCTCCCCAGGGACAGGGTCACCTACGAGCAGTACTTC
CASSLPRDRVTYEQYF
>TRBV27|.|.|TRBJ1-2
TGTGCCAGCAGTCTATCATGGGGAGGGTCGTCCTATGGCTACACCTTC
CASSLSWGGSSYGYTF
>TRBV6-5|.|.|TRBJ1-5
TGTGCCAGCAGTTTAGGAAGCAATCAGCCCCAGCATTTT
CASSLGSNQPQHF
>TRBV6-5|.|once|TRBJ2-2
TGTGCCAGCAGTTATGGCGGGGAGCGGGTCACCGGGGAGCTGTTTTTT
CASSYGGERVTGELFF
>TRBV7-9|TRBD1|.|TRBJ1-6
TGTGCCAGCACCGAGCGGACAGGGCCTAATTCACCCCTCCACTTT
CASTERTGPNSPLHF
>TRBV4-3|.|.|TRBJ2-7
TGCGCCAGCAGCCAAGATCTAGGGGGACACGAGCAGTACTTC
CASSQDLGGHEQYF
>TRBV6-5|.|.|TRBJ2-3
TGTGCCAGCAGCCGCGACAGGAGCACAGATACGCAGTATTTT
CASSRDRSTDTQYF
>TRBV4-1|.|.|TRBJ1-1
TGCGCCAGCAGCCAAGATACCCCCGGGGGATACGCTGAAGCTTTCTTT
CASSQDTPGGYAEAFF
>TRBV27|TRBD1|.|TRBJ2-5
TGTGCCAGCAGTTCCTTCGGGACAGCCCAAGAGACCCAGTACTTC
CASSSFGTAQETQYF
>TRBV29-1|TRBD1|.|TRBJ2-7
TGCAGCGTCCGACAGGGAGTCTACGAGCAGTACTTC
CSVRQGVYEQYF
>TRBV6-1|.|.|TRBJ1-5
TGTGCCAGCAGTGAAGTGGGGGCGAATCAGCCCCAGCATTTT
CASSEVGANQPQHF
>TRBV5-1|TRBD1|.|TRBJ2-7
TGCGCCAGCAGCCCCGGGACAGGAGGGGCCTACGAGCAGTACTTC
CASSPGTGGAYEQYF
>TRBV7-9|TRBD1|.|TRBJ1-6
TGTGCCAGCAGCTCCGACAGGGGTAATTCACCCCTCCACTTT
CASSSDRGNSPLHF
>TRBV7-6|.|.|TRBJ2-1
TGTGCCAGCAGCCTAGACTCCACCTCCTACAATGAGCAGTTCTTC
CASSLDSTSYNEQFF
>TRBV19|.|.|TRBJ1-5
TGTGCCAGTAGTCACGGGACGGGAGGTAATCAGCCCCAGCATTTT
CASSHGTGGNQPQHF
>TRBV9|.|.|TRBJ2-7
TGTGCCAGCAGCTCAGGTTTCTACGAGCAGTACTTC
CASSSGFYEQYF
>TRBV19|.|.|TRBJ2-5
TGTGCCAGTAGTTTGTGGGAAATGGAGACCCAGTACTTC
CASSLWEMETQYF
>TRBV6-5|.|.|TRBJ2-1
TGTGCCAGCAGTTACTCGGGGTACTACAATGAGCAGTTCTTC
CASSYSGYYNEQFF
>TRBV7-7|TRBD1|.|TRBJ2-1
TGTGCTAGCAGCTTAGGGTTGGACAGGGGGCTGCACAATGAGCAGTTCTTC
CASSLGLDRGLHNEQFF
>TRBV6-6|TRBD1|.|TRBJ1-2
TGTGCCAGCACTTACTTGGGACAGAACTATGGCTACACCTTC
CASTYLGQNYGYTF
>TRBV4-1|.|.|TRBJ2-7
TGCGCCAGCAGCCCATCTCCCTCCTACGAGCAGTACTTC
CASSPSPSYEQYF
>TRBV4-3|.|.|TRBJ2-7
TGCGCCAGCAGCCAAGATCGGACGACTGGCTACGAGCAGTACTTC
CASSQDRTTGYEQYF
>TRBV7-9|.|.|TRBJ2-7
TGTGCCAGCAGCCACACAGTCTCCTACGAGCAGTACTTC
CASSHTVSYEQYF
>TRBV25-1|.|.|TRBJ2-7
TGTGCCAGCAGTCCGGGAGTCTACGAGCAGTACTTC
CASSPGVYEQYF
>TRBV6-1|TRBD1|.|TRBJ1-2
TGTGCCAGCAATCCTGCCGGGACAGGGGATGGCTACACCTTC
CASNPAGTGDGYTF
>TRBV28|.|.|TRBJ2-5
TGTGCCAGCAGTTTATGGGGGCCCCAAGAGACCCAGTACTTC
CASSLWGPQETQYF
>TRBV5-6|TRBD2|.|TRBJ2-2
TGTGCCAGCAGCTTGGGGCTAGCGGGCGACCCGAACACCGGGGAGCTGTTTTTT
CASSLGLAGDPNTGELFF
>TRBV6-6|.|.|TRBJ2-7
TGTGCCAGCACGATCGGGAACTCCTACGAGCAGTACTTC
CASTIGNSYEQYF
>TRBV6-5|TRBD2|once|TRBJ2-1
TGTGCCAGCAGCCTCGGACTAGCCGATGAGCAGTTCTTC
CASSLGLADEQFF
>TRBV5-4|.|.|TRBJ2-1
TGTGCCAGCACCCTCGGGAGAGCCAATGAGCAGTTCTTC
CASTLGRANEQFF
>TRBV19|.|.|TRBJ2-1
TGTGCCAGTAGTATCGCGACCGGGCCATACAATGAGCAGTTCTTC
CASSIATGPYNEQFF